The 27 T cell receptor beta chains below all came from one sample that was sequenced in a study of T cell repertoires in aging, cancer and after chemotherapy. TRB rearrangements spanning V, D and J were amplified using mixed TRB-A/B primers. TCRdb processed the multiplex PCR reads anew with MiXCR; each CDR3 protein has one entry. The data contain about 8,700 distinct CDR3 sequences, nearly 55% of them seen just once; the ten biggest clones take up over 20%. The template was genomic DNA from peripheral blood, not RNA. Sequenced sample: blood. The receptors were sampled from a human donor in good health.

The V and J genes are TRBV12-3 or TRBV12-4 and TRBJ2-6, with TRBD2 as a possible D gene (5 bases). The ends were cut back, 8 bases at V and 0 bases at J, with 8 bases in the middle. The CDR3 is made up of 14 amino acids. CDR3 DNA: TGTGCCAGCCGCCGGGACTCTGGGGCCAACGTCCTGACTTTC. Residues: CASRRDSGANVLTF.

This clonotype has only a few counts. V usage is TRBV19 and J usage is TRBJ2-3; 7 positions agree with TRBD2. V dropped 5 bases and J dropped 2; count of bases not matched to a gene: 4. Germline V lookup: CDR1 LNHDA, CDR2 SQIVND (reference sequence). The length of the CDR3 is 14 residues. CDR3 in DNA: TGTGCCAGTAGTCGGAGCGGGAACACAGATACGCAGTATTTT. It codes for CASSRSGNTDTQYF.

By share, this clonotype ranks as medium-sized. The chain has TRBV29-1 and TRBJ2-2, with a possible D match to TRBD2 (6 bases). From germline, CDR1 is SQVTM and CDR2 ANQGSEA. This CDR3 spans 14 amino acids. Trimming removed 6 bases from V and 1 base from J, with 12 bases in between. The CDR3 here is CSVGGGWNTGELFF. DNA of the CDR3: TGCAGCGTCGGGGGTGGGTGGAACACCGGGGAGCTGTTTTTT.

This clonotype was seen more than once but under ten times. The J gene is TRBJ2-2, the V gene TRBV19; D may be TRBD2 (7 bases). The CDR3 consists of 18 residues. Germline loops: CDR1 LNHDA, CDR2 SQIVND (reference sequence). Trimming pared 5 bases from V and 0 bases from J, leaving 19 bases between. The CDR3 region is CASSGGGRLSTNTGELFF. The DNA for the CDR3 is TGTGCCAGTAGTGGGGGGGGGCGCTTGTCGACGAACACCGGGGAGCTGTTTTTT. The whole variable domain, filled in from reference TRBV19 and TRBJ2-2, reads DGGITQSPKYLFRKEGQNVTLSCEQNLNHDAMYWYRQDPGQGLRLIYYSQIVNDFQKGDIAEGYSVSREKKESFPLTVTSAQKNPTAFYLCASSGGGRLSTNTGELFFGEGSRLTVL.

The rearrangement joins TRBV19 to TRBJ2-7, with a possible D match to TRBD2 (6 bases). The CDR3 is 14 residues long. Per the germline V gene, CDR1 is LNHDA and CDR2 is SQIVND (reference sequence). The germline V and J ends were trimmed by 4 bases and 3 bases, with 13 bases remaining between them. In DNA form, the CDR3 reads TGTGCCAGTAGTACCGATCAGGGAGGCTACGAGCAGTACTTC. As protein: CASSTDQGGYEQYF.

The chain couples TRBV5-5 to TRBJ1-4; D might be TRBD1 (5 bases). V lost 2 bases and J 8 bases, leaving 10 bases between the germline ends. The CDR3 has 13 amino acids. Germline V lookup: CDR1 SGHKS, CDR2 YYEKEE (reference sequence). In nucleotides, the CDR3 is TGTGCCAGCAGCTTTCCCGAGGGGGAAAAACTGTTTTTT. It is translated as CASSFPEGEKLFF.

The gene calls are TRBV4-2 and TRBJ2-7; TRBD1 matches 11 bases. The CDR3 has 14 amino acids. CDR1 and CDR2 from the germline V gene are LGHNA and YNFKEQ. V dropped 4 bases and J dropped 3; count of bases not matched to a gene: 2. The CDR3 spells CASSPGQGGYEQYF. CDR3 coding DNA: TGTGCCAGCAGCCCGGGACAGGGGGGCTACGAGCAGTACTTC.

This clonotype is judged medium-sized. The J gene is TRBJ1-2, the V gene TRBV29-1; the D gene is possibly TRBD1 (5 bases). Germline lookup yields CDR1 SQVTM and CDR2 ANQGSEA. This CDR3 contains 12 residues. The V and J ends lost 6 bases and 4 bases respectively, with 12 bases between them. The CDR3 nucleotides read TGCAGCGTGGCCGGGGGAGCCTATGGCTACACCTTC. The encoded protein is CSVAGGAYGYTF.

The chain is built from TRBV12-3 or TRBV12-4 and TRBJ2-1; 8 bases match TRBD2. V was pared by 4 bases and J by 9 bases, with 11 bases of the junction left unmatched. The CDR3 loop spans 15 amino acids. The CDR3 region has the DNA TGTGCCAGCAGTTCCGGGGGGGGCATTGGGGTTGAGCAGTTCTTC. This gives the protein CASSSGGGIGVEQFF.

The chain joins TRBV6-6 to TRBJ2-7, with TRBD2 as a possible D gene (6 bases). The length of the CDR3 is 16 residues. Germline loops: CDR1 MNHNY, CDR2 SVGAGI (reference sequence). V gave up 0 bases and J gave up 2 bases, with 14 bases separating them. The CDR3 is CASSYSGDSPTYEQYF. The DNA of the CDR3 is TGTGCCAGCAGTTACTCAGGGGACTCCCCTACCTACGAGCAGTACTTC.

V gene TRBV7-2 combines with J gene TRBJ2-7, with D perhaps TRBD1 (5 bases). In germline, CDR1 is SGHTA, CDR2 FQGNSA. The CDR3 is 13 residues long. The V end was cut by 5 bases, the J end by 6 bases, with 14 bases between. The CDR3 nucleotides read TGTGCCAGCAGCCCGACAGTGGGCGGCGAGCAGTACTTC. This encodes CASSPTVGGEQYF.

The chain couples TRBV6-5 to TRBJ2-3, with a weak D call TRBD2 (6 bases). This CDR3 is 15 amino acids long. Trimming removed 0 bases from V and 2 bases from J, with 9 bases in between. The germline gives CDR1 MNHEY, CDR2 SVGAGI. CDR3 amino acids: CASSYSRGYTDTQYF. CDR3 DNA: TGTGCCAGCAGTTACTCACGGGGGTACACAGATACGCAGTATTTT.

The chain combines TRBV6-2 or TRBV6-3 with TRBJ2-7; D may be TRBD1 (5 bases). CDR3 length: 14 residues. V lost 2 bases and J lost 2, with 10 bases in between. Germline V gives CDR1 MNHEY, CDR2 SVGEGT. CDR3 DNA: TGTGCCAGCAGTTACAGGGGTCGTCCCTACGAGCAGTACTTC. Encoded protein: CASSYRGRPYEQYF.

The J gene is TRBJ1-1, the V gene TRBV5-5; D is unresolved. The CDR3 has 18 amino acids. With 4 bases removed from V and 0 bases from J, the gap between germline ends came to 22 bases. CDR1 is SGHKS, CDR2 YYEKEE, per germline (reference sequence). CDR3 sequence (DNA): TGTGCCAGCAGCCCGGTTGGGGTATTAACCCCCATGAACACTGAAGCTTTCTTT. This codes for CASSPVGVLTPMNTEAFF.

The chain employs TRBV6-1 and TRBJ1-3; D gene uncertain. The germline V gene has CDR1 MNHNS and CDR2 SASEGT. Trimming stripped 0 bases from V and 2 bases from J, with 8 bases between. This CDR3 is built from 15 residues. The DNA for the CDR3 is TGTGCCAGCAGTGAAGCCAGGTACACTGGAAACACCATATATTTT. Translating gives CASSEARYTGNTIYF.

This clonotype was detected a few times. This chain joins TRBV18 and TRBJ2-3; 7 nucleotides match TRBD1. V dropped 5 bases and J dropped 0; count of bases not matched to a gene: 5. Germline V CDR1 and CDR2: KGHSH, LQKENI. The CDR3 totals 15 residues. CDR3: CASSNRGPSTDTQYF. CDR3 DNA: TGTGCCAGCTCAAACAGGGGCCCAAGCACAGATACGCAGTATTTT.

The chain uses TRBV12-3 or TRBV12-4 and TRBJ1-2, with D perhaps matching TRBD1 (6 bases). Deletions cut 10 bases from V and 1 base from J, with 16 bases between. This CDR3 region has 14 residues. The CDR3: CATTDRRSNYGYTF. For the CDR3, the DNA is TGTGCCACTACGGACAGAAGGAGTAACTATGGCTACACCTTC.

The genes are TRBV18 and TRBJ2-7, with TRBD2 matching 8 bases. Germline V gene lookup returns CDR1 KGHSH and CDR2 LQKENI. V trimming: 6 bases; J trimming: 7 bases; junction bases outside the gene matches: 11. This CDR3 has 14 amino acids. The CDR3 DNA sequence: TGTGCCAGCTCTAAGACTACGGGGGGGCAGGAGCAGTACTTC. Protein: CASSKTTGGQEQYF.

In its sample, this clonotype was seen a few times. The chain is built from TRBV6-5 and TRBJ1-4; D call uncertain. CDR3 length: 13 residues. V gave up 2 bases and J gave up 7 bases, with 8 bases separating them. Germline values: CDR1 MNHEY, CDR2 SVGAGI. This CDR3 is CASSYGPGEKLFF. The CDR3 nucleotides read TGTGCCAGCAGTTACGGCCCCGGTGAAAAACTGTTTTTT.

The CDR3, as DNA: TGTGCCACCATGCCGGGCAGTTCGGGTCAGCCCCAGCATTTT. Protein product: CATMPGSSGQPQHF. The chain employs TRBV6-1 and TRBJ1-5; no clear D. The V gene lost 10 bases and the J gene lost 6 bases, with 19 bases spanning the gap. This CDR3 is 14 amino acids long. The germline V gene encodes CDR1 MNHNS and CDR2 SASEGT.

The V and J genes are TRBV27 and TRBJ1-2; 9 positions agree with TRBD1. This CDR3 region has 16 residues. Germline-derived CDR1 and CDR2 are MNHEY and SMNVEV (reference sequence). J lost 7 bases, V lost 6 bases, and 15 bases had no gene match. Here the CDR3 DNA reads TGTGCCAGCAGAACCACGGGACAGGGCACTACGGGTGGCTACACCTTC. Protein product: CASRTTGQGTTGGYTF.

The chain couples TRBV12-3 or TRBV12-4 to TRBJ2-3; 7 nucleotides line up with TRBD1. The junction had 4 bases not matched to a gene; V was cut back by 5 bases and J by 2 bases. This CDR3 comprises 14 residues. CDR3 sequence: CASSRTGTTDTQYF. In DNA, the CDR3 is TGTGCCAGCAGTAGGACAGGTACCACAGATACGCAGTATTTT.

This clonotype was seen a handful of times. The V gene is TRBV29-1, the J gene TRBJ2-3; 8 positions match TRBD1. Germline loops: CDR1 SQVTM, CDR2 ANQGSEA. This CDR3 spans 14 amino acids. The V segment lost 2 bases and the J segment 8 bases; nucleotides outside the gene matches: 9. The CDR3 nucleotides are TGCAGCGTTGAAAGGGCCAGGGGGCATTCTACGCAGTATTTT. It yields the protein CSVERARGHSTQYF.

The chain uses TRBV29-1 and TRBJ2-3; D is perhaps TRBD1 (5 bases). Trimming stripped 3 bases from V and 10 bases from J, with 23 bases between. Germline CDR1 reads SQVTM; CDR2 reads ANQGSEA. CDR3 length equals 15 residues. DNA for the CDR3: TGCAGCGTTGATTGGGGCGCCCGGTCGTCCCTTTCGCAGTATTTT. This codes for CSVDWGARSSLSQYF.

A few counts support this clonotype. The rearrangement uses TRBV29-1 and TRBJ1-1; D is perhaps TRBD1 (5 bases). CDR1 SQVTM and CDR2 ANQGSEA come from the germline V gene. Trimming took 7 bases from V and 6 from J, leaving 12 bases between them. This CDR3 has 11 amino acids. Here the CDR3 reads CSALRGPEAFF. Written as DNA, the CDR3 is TGCAGCGCACTAAGGGGTCCTGAAGCTTTCTTT.

The table lists this clonotype with a few counts. In nucleotides, the CDR3 is TGTGCCAGCAGCTTGGGACAGGGGGCCGCCATTCAGTACTTC. Translation: CASSLGQGAAIQYF. The J gene is TRBJ2-4, the V gene TRBV5-4; 10 bases fit TRBD1. The CDR3 runs to 14 residues. Per germline, CDR1 SGHNT and CDR2 YYREEE (reference sequence). Losses at the gene ends were 0 bases for V and 9 bases for J; bases not matched to a gene: 3.

This clonotype was counted between two and nine times. The chain couples TRBV11-1 to TRBJ2-1, with a possible D match to TRBD1 (6 bases). The CDR3 sequence is 15 residues long. The V and J ends lost 1 base and 3 bases respectively, with 10 bases between them. Looked up from germline, CDR1 is SGHAT and CDR2 is FQDESV (reference sequence). CDR3 in amino acids: CASSLGDIYYNEQFF. In DNA, the CDR3 is TGTGCCAGCAGCTTAGGGGACATCTACTACAATGAGCAGTTCTTC.